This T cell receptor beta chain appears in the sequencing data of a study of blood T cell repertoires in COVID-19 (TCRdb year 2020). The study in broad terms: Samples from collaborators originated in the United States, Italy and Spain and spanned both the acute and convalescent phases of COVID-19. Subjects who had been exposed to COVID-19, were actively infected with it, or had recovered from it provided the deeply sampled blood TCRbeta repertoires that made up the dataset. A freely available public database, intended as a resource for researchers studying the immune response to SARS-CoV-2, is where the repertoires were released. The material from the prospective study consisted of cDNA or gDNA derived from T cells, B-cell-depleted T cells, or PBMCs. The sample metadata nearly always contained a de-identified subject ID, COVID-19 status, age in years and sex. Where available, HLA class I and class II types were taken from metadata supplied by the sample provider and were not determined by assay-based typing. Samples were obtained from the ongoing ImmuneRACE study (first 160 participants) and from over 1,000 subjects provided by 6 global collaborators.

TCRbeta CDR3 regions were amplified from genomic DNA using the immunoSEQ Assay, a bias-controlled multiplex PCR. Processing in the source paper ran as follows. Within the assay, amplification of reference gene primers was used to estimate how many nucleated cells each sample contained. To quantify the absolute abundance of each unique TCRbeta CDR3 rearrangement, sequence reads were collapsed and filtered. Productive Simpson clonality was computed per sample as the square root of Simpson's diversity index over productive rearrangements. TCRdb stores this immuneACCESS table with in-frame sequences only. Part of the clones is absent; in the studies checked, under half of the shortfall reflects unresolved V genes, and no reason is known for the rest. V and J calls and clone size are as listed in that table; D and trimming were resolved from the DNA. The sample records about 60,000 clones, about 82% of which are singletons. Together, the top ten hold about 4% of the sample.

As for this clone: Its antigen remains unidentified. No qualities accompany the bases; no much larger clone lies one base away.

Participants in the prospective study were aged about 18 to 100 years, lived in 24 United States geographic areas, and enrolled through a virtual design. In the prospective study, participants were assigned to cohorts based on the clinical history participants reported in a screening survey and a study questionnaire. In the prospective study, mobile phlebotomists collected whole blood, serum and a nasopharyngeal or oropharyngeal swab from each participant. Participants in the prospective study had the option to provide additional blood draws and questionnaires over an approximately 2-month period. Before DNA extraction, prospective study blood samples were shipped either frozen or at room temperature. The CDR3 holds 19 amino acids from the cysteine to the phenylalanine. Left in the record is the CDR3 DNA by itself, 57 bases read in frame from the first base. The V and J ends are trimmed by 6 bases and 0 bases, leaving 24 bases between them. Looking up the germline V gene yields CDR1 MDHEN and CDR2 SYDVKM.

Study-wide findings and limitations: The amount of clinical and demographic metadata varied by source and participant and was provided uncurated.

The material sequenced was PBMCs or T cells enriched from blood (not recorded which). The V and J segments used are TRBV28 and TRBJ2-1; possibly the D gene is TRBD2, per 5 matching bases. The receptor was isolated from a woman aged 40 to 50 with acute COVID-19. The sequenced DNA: TGTGCCAGCAGCCTGCTCGGGGTCGTGGCGGAAAGCTCCTACAATGAGCAGTTCTTC. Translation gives CASSLLGVVAESSYNEQFF.